The present entry profiles one T cell receptor (beta chain) with its context. The target antigen is unknown. TCRdb re-derived calls from the 5' RACE reads in MiXCR, one entry per CDR3 protein. The table records around 190,000 distinct CDR3 sequences, approximately 18% of them present only once. This entry comes from a study of T-cell memory formation after mild COVID-19. Looking at the study overall: Across donors, TCR clusters were largely donor specific.

Study-level points and caveats: The authors did not confirm SARS-CoV-2 specificity of second-wave clones peaking day 37.

The CDR3 is 13 residues long. Germline V gene data show CDR1 as SGHRS and CDR2 as YFSETQ. Between the trimmed V and J ends, which lost 2 bases and 2 bases, there was a span of 8 bases. This clonotype originated in a man aged 18 to 30 who had mild COVID-19 (a few samples of this study predate the infection). Cell type and time point are not known. The chain uses TRBV5-1 and TRBJ2-7; D perhaps matches TRBD1 (5 bases). The sample comprised PBMCs or a T cell subset sorted from them (not recorded which). The CDR3 DNA follows: TGCGCCAGCAGCTTCCAGGGAACCTACGAGCAGTACTTC. It is translated as CASSFQGTYEQYF.